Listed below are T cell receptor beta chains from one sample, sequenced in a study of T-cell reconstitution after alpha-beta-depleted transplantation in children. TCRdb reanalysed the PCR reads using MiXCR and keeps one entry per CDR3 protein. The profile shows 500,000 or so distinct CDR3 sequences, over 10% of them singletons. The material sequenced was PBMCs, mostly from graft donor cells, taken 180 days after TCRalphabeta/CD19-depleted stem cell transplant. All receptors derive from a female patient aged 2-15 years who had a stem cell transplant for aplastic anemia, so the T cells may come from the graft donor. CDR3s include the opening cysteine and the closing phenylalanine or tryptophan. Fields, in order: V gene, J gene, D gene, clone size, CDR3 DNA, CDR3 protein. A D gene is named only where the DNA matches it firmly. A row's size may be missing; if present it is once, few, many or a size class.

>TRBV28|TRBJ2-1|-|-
TGTGCCAGCAGTTTAGCCTGGTACAATGAGCAGTTCTTC
CASSLAWYNEQFF
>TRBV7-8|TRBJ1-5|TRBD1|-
TGTGCCAGCAGCTTAGCCCTACGGGACAGGATTAACCAGCCCCAGCATTTT
CASSLALRDRINQPQHF
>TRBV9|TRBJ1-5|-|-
TGTGCCAGCAACGGAGGAGATAGCAATCAGCCCCAGCATTTT
CASNGGDSNQPQHF
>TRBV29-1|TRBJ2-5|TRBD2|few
TGCAGCGTTGATCCGGCGGGAGGATTTGAGACCCAGTACTTC
CSVDPAGGFETQYF
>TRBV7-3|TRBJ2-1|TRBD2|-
TGTGCCAGCAGCTTAAACGGCCCCCGGGGGGATGAGCAGTTCTTC
CASSLNGPRGDEQFF
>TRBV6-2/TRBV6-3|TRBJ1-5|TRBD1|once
TGTGCCAGCAGTCCCGGGACAGGGAGGTTTCAGCCCCAGCATTTT
CASSPGTGRFQPQHF
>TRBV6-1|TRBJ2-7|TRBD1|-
TGTGCCAGCAGGTGGGACAGGGGGGTCGAGCAGTACTTC
CASRWDRGVEQYF
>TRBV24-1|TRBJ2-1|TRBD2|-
TGTGCCACCAGTGGCCCTAGCGGGAGGGTGGTCAATGAGCAGTTCTTC
CATSGPSGRVVNEQFF
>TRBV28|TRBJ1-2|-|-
TGTGCCAGCAGATTACAGGGTAGCGACTCCTTC
CASRLQGSDSF
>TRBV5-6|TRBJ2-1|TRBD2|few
TGTGCCAGCAGCCCTACTATCCTAGCGGGCCGCTACAATGAGCAGTTCTTC
CASSPTILAGRYNEQFF
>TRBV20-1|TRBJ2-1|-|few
TGCAGTGCTAGGCAGAATTACAATGAGCAGTTCTTC
CSARQNYNEQFF
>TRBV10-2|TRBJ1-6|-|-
TGCGCCAGCAGTGAAGGACAGCCCAGGGGTTCACCCCTCCACTTT
CASSEGQPRGSPLHF
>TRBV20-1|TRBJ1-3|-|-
TGCAGTGCTAGACCGGACAGACCCTCTGGAAACACCATATATTTT
CSARPDRPSGNTIYF
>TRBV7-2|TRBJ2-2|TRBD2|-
TGTGCCAGCAGCCCCCTGGGGGAGGGTTGGACCGGGGAGCTGTTTTTT
CASSPLGEGWTGELFF
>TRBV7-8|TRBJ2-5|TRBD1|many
TGTGCCAGCAGCTTAATCAGCCAGGGGGTACCCCAAGAGACCCAGTACTTC
CASSLISQGVPQETQYF
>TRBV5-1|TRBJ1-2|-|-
TGCGCCAGCAGCTTGGGACAGGCCCCCGGTGGCTACACCTTC
CASSLGQAPGGYTF
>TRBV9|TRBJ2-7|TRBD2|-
TGTGCCAGCAGCGTAGCGGGAGGCCCCCTGGGGCAGTACTTC
CASSVAGGPLGQYF
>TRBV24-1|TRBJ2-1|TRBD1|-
TGTGCCACCAGTGGGTGGGACAGGGGGCACAATGAGCAGTTCTTC
CATSGWDRGHNEQFF
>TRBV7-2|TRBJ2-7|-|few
TGTGCCAGCAGCTTAGTCCCAAAGCGGGAGCAGTACTTC
CASSLVPKREQYF
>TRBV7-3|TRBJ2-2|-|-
TGTGCCAGCAGCTTATCGGGACAGAACACCGGGGAGCTGTTTTTT
CASSLSGQNTGELFF
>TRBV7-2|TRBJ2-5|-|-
TGTGCCAGCAGCTCCCCCCGGACAGCCCAAGAGACCCAGTACTTC
CASSSPRTAQETQYF
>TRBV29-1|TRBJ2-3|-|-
TGCAGCGTTGATCCGGGACGGAGCACAGATACGCAGTATTTT
CSVDPGRSTDTQYF
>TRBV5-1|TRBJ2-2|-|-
TGCGCCAGCCGCCGTCTGCCTCGGGCGGAGAACACCGGGGAGCTGTTTTTT
CASRRLPRAENTGELFF
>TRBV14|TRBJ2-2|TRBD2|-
TGTGCCAGCAGCCAAGATCGCGGGCTAGCGGGAGTAGAGGCCGGGGAGCTGTTTTTT
CASSQDRGLAGVEAGELFF
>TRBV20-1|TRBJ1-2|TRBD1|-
TGCAGTGCTAGAGAAAAGGTTACCGGGACAGGGTTATCCTATGGCTACACCTTC
CSAREKVTGTGLSYGYTF
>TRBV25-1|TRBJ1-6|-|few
TGTGCCAGCAGTTCGACTGATAATTCACCCCTCCACTTT
CASSSTDNSPLHF
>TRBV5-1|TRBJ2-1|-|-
TGCGCCAGCAGTAGGGCAGGTTGGTCCTACAATGAGCAGTTCTTC
CASSRAGWSYNEQFF